The 32 T cell receptor beta chains listed next were all sequenced from one sample in a study of cytomegalovirus exposure and HLA in healthy donors. In the PCR, 60 Vbeta and 13 Jbeta primers were used. Using immunoSEQ multiplex PCR, the repertoire was profiled, and TCRdb retains in-frame clones only, with some absent. The sample lists roughly 230,000 clones, 80% to 95% occurring once. Sequenced material: PBMCs. The receptors come from a girl aged 2-15 years in good health and CMV-seronegative.

There are a few counts of this clone. This chain connects TRBV20-1 to TRBJ1-1; D is possibly TRBD1 (5 bases). CDR1 and CDR2 from the germline V gene are DFQATT and SNEGSKA (reference sequence). This CDR3 region has 11 residues. Trimming cost V 0 bases and J 10 bases, with 9 bases left between them. In DNA, the CDR3 is TGCAGTGCTAGAGAGGAAGGGGCAGCTTTCTTT. Protein: CSAREEGAAFF.

This clone occurred once. The V call is TRBV5-1, the J call TRBJ2-1, with TRBD2 matching over 10 bases. V lost 4 bases, J lost 3 bases, and 4 bases stayed unmatched. CDR3 length: 15 amino acids. CDR1 and CDR2 (germline): SGHRS, YFSETQ. CDR3 nucleotides: TGCGCCAGCAGCGCCGGGACTAGCGACTACAATGAGCAGTTCTTC. Protein: CASSAGTSDYNEQFF.

The genes are TRBV27 and TRBJ1-1, with a tentative D call TRBD1 (5 bases). The ends were cut back, 5 bases at V and 1 base at J, with 14 bases in the middle. CDR1 and CDR2 (germline): MNHEY, SMNVEV (reference sequence). The CDR3 is made up of 15 amino acids. Here the CDR3 reads CASSGATGKNTEAFF. CDR3 nucleotide sequence: TGTGCCAGCAGTGGGGCCACAGGAAAGAACACTGAAGCTTTCTTT.

The J gene is TRBJ2-2, the V gene TRBV30; no definite D call. Trimming took off 2 bases at V and 8 bases at J, with 12 bases between the two ends. Germline loops: CDR1 GTSNPN, CDR2 SVGIG (reference sequence). The CDR3 extends over 13 amino acids. The CDR3 DNA reads as TGTGCCTGGAGTCCCTCCCTAACGGGGGAGCTGTTTTTT. Residues: CAWSPSLTGELFF. The full variable domain, completed using reference TRBV30 and TRBJ2-2, is SQTIHQWPATLVQPVGSPLSLECTVEGTSNPNLYWYRQAAGRGLQLLFYSVGIGQISSEVPQNLSASRPQDRQFILSSKKLLLSDSGFYLCAWSPSLTGELFFGEGSRLTVL.

This clone appeared a single time. In nucleotides, the CDR3 is TGTGCCAGCAGTGATCTCGGGACAGGGTATTACGAGCAGTACTTC. Protein product: CASSDLGTGYYEQYF. The chain employs TRBV2 and TRBJ2-7, with 9 bases lining up with TRBD1. The CDR3 is made up of 15 amino acids. With V trimmed by 3 bases and J by 4 bases, 7 bases remained unmatched. Germline assignment: CDR1 SNHLY and CDR2 FYNNEI.

The J gene is TRBJ2-1, the V gene TRBV6-1; 12 positions match TRBD2. V lost 8 bases, J lost 6 bases, and 5 bases stayed unmatched. The germline V gene has CDR1 MNHNS and CDR2 SASEGT. The CDR3 loop spans 14 amino acids. CDR3 sequence (DNA): TGTGCCAGCCGCCAACTAGCGGGGGGCAATGAGCAGTTCTTC. Residues: CASRQLAGGNEQFF.

The chain employs TRBV5-8 and TRBJ1-6, with a tentative D call TRBD1 (5 bases). CDR1 and CDR2 (germline): SGHTS, YDEGEE. V was cut by 4 bases and J by 4 bases, with 12 bases left in between. This CDR3 spans 15 amino acids. The CDR3 sequence: CASSLQGSYNSPLHF. The CDR3 DNA reads TGTGCCAGCAGCCTTCAGGGATCTTATAATTCACCCCTCCACTTT.

The chain recombines TRBV27 with TRBJ2-5, with 12 bases identical to TRBD2. The CDR3 covers 17 residues. With 3 bases clipped from V and 0 bases from J, the junction kept 5 bases outside the gene matches. CDR1 is MNHEY and CDR2 is SMNVEV in the germline V gene (reference sequence). The CDR3 region is CASSFLGLAGYQETQYF. CDR3 nucleotide sequence: TGTGCCAGCAGTTTTCTCGGACTAGCGGGGTACCAAGAGACCCAGTACTTC.

The genes are TRBV29-1 and TRBJ1-4; D uncertain. V was shortened by 4 bases and J by 7 bases, with 10 bases between the two germline ends. Germline assignment: CDR1 SQVTM and CDR2 ANQGSEA. The length of the CDR3 is 12 residues. The CDR3 DNA reads TGCAGCGTTGGGGAGTCAGGTGAAAAACTGTTTTTT. Translating gives CSVGESGEKLFF.

The chain uses TRBV6-5 and TRBJ2-1; 11 bases fit TRBD1. This CDR3 has 13 amino acids. Looked up from germline, CDR1 is MNHEY and CDR2 is SVGAGI. Trimming removed 4 bases from V and 9 bases from J; junction bases left unmatched: 2. The DNA for the CDR3 is TGTGCCAGCAGTTCCGGGACAGGGGGTGAGCAGTTCTTC. This gives the protein CASSSGTGGEQFF.

As DNA, the CDR3 is TGTGCCAGCAGTACGGGGGGCTATGGCTACACCTTC. Amino acids: CASSTGGYGYTF. The J gene is TRBJ1-2, the V gene TRBV9; weak D call: TRBD1 (5 bases). CDR3 size: 12 residues. CDR1 SGDLS and CDR2 YYNGEE come from the germline V gene. V was trimmed by 5 bases and J by 4 bases, leaving 9 bases between them.

V and J are TRBV6-5 and TRBJ2-7, with 8 bases aligning to TRBD1. CDR1 and CDR2 (germline): MNHEY, SVGAGI. Unmatched junction bases numbered 8, after V lost 7 bases and J lost 3 bases. The CDR3 consists of 14 residues. In DNA form, the CDR3 reads TGTGCCAGCACCTCGGGACAGGCCTTCTACGAGCAGTACTTC. It is translated as CASTSGQAFYEQYF.

V and J are TRBV5-1 and TRBJ2-7; TRBD2 agrees at 9 bases. Germline CDR1 SGHRS, CDR2 YFSETQ. The CDR3 contains 18 residues. Trimming cost V 0 bases and J 2 bases; bases outside gene matches: 12. The CDR3 region is CASSLEAGGPSNPYEQYF. The CDR3 nucleotides read TGCGCCAGCAGCTTGGAGGCGGGAGGGCCTAGTAACCCCTACGAGCAGTACTTC.

The chain carries TRBV7-8 and TRBJ2-7; possibly TRBD1 for D (5 bases). This CDR3 comprises 13 residues. V dropped 6 bases and J dropped 1 base, with 10 bases sitting between them. Germline V gene data show CDR1 as SGHVS and CDR2 as FQNEAQ. This CDR3 reads CASSKDTSYEQYF. Here the CDR3 DNA reads TGTGCCAGCAGTAAGGACACATCCTACGAGCAGTACTTC.

This chain connects TRBV18 to TRBJ1-3, with no clear D. Deletions cut 3 bases from V and 4 bases from J, with 7 bases between. The germline gives CDR1 KGHSH, CDR2 LQKENI. The CDR3 covers 13 residues. CDR3: CASSPAGGNTIYF. The CDR3 DNA sequence: TGTGCCAGCTCACCTGCCGGGGGAAACACCATATATTTT.

The genes are TRBV5-6 and TRBJ1-1, with D possibly matching TRBD1 (6 bases). The CDR3 has 14 amino acids. The V end lost 0 bases, the J end lost 0 bases, and 6 bases lay between the germline ends. Germline CDR1 is SGHDT and CDR2 is YYEEEE. The CDR3 nucleotides are TGTGCCAGCAGCTTGGAGGGGGTGAACACTGAAGCTTTCTTT. Residues: CASSLEGVNTEAFF.

The chain links TRBV6-4 to TRBJ1-2, with D possibly matching TRBD1 (6 bases). CDR1 and CDR2 from the germline V gene are MRHNA and SNTAGT. This CDR3 region has 15 residues. V was shortened by 7 bases and J by 0 bases, with 15 bases between the two germline ends. The CDR3 DNA is TGTGCCAGCATTTTCCAGGGGCCAGCTAACTATGGCTACACCTTC. Translating it yields CASIFQGPANYGYTF.

On this clone itself: A junction boundary mismatches the germline segment, possibly from a read error. The chain carries TRBV5-4 and TRBJ1-1, with TRBD1 matching 7 bases. The CDR3 consists of 14 residues. The V gene's germline CDR1 is SGHNT and CDR2 YYREEE (reference sequence). The CDR3 reads CAGSLRGPNTEAFF. CDR3 in DNA: TGTGCCGGCAGCTTGAGGGGGCCGAACACTGAAGCTTTCTTT.

The gene calls are TRBV5-1 and TRBJ1-1; D not certain. CDR1 is SGHRS and CDR2 is YFSETQ in the germline V gene. Trimming cost V 2 bases and J 5 bases, with 19 bases left between them. The CDR3 totals 16 residues. CDR3 sequence reads: CASSLTAILGGTEAFF. Written as DNA, the CDR3 is TGCGCCAGCAGCTTAACCGCGATTCTGGGAGGGACTGAAGCTTTCTTT.

V gene TRBV7-2 combines with J gene TRBJ1-1; D is perhaps TRBD1 (5 bases). CDR3 length: 15 amino acids. Germline loops: CDR1 SGHTA, CDR2 FQGNSA. V lost 0 bases and J 0 bases, leaving 8 bases between the germline ends. The CDR3 coding sequence is TGTGCCAGCAGCTTAGCGGGAGGGGTGAACACTGAAGCTTTCTTT. Its protein is CASSLAGGVNTEAFF.

The chain combines TRBV5-1 with TRBJ2-7; 14 nucleotides align to TRBD2. The V gene end was trimmed by 4 bases and the J gene end by 4 bases; junction bases not matched to a gene: 7. Germline V lookup: CDR1 SGHRS, CDR2 YFSETQ. The CDR3 has 16 amino acids. For the CDR3, the DNA is TGCGCCAGCAGCCTGAGACTAGCGGGGGGGCAGTACGAGCAGTACTTC. Its translation: CASSLRLAGGQYEQYF.

J is TRBJ2-1 and V is TRBV6-6; 7 bases line up with TRBD2. The length of the CDR3 is 14 residues. V shed 0 bases, J shed 5 bases, and the junction held 1 base outside the gene matches. Per germline, CDR1 MNHNY and CDR2 SVGAGI (reference sequence). Written as DNA, the CDR3 is TGTGCCAGCAGTTACTCCGGGACTAACAATGAGCAGTTCTTC. The encoded protein is CASSYSGTNNEQFF.

The chain carries TRBV27 and TRBJ2-4, with a weak D call TRBD1 (5 bases). The CDR3 sequence is 19 residues long. Germline values: CDR1 MNHEY, CDR2 SMNVEV (reference sequence). Trimming cost V 5 bases and J 3 bases, with 26 bases left between them. The CDR3 nucleotides are TGTGCCAGCAGTCCCTGGGTATTAGGACACGCCGTGGTCAAAAACATTCAGTACTTC. Protein sequence: CASSPWVLGHAVVKNIQYF.

The chain couples TRBV27 to TRBJ2-3; 7 nucleotides line up with TRBD1. V gave up 5 bases and J gave up 4 bases; unmatched junction bases: 6. The CDR3 consists of 14 residues. Germline V lookup: CDR1 MNHEY, CDR2 SMNVEV (reference sequence). The CDR3 loop reads CASSTDRVSDTQYF. The CDR3 bases are TGTGCCAGCAGTACCGACAGGGTTTCAGATACGCAGTATTTT.

V and J are TRBV5-6 and TRBJ1-5, with D maybe TRBD1 (5 bases). The length of the CDR3 is 16 residues. V was shortened by 4 bases and J by 0 bases, with 14 bases between the two germline ends. Germline-derived CDR1 and CDR2 are SGHDT and YYEEEE. The DNA for the CDR3 is TGTGCCAGCAGCCTCCGGGCAGGGAATAGCAATCAGCCCCAGCATTTT. Its protein is CASSLRAGNSNQPQHF.

Only one count was recorded for this clone. The rearrangement links TRBV18 to TRBJ2-1, with 10 positions matching TRBD2. In germline, CDR1 is KGHSH, CDR2 LQKENI. V lost 0 bases, J lost 3 bases, and 2 bases stayed unmatched. The CDR3 is 16 residues long. CDR3 sequence (DNA): TGTGCCAGCTCACCACCGGCTAGCGGGGGCTACAATGAGCAGTTCTTC. It codes for CASSPPASGGYNEQFF.

V and J are TRBV5-4 and TRBJ2-1; D may be TRBD2 (6 bases). CDR1 and CDR2 (germline): SGHNT, YYREEE (reference sequence). The ends were cut back, 5 bases at V and 0 bases at J, with 12 bases in the middle. This CDR3 contains 15 residues. Written as DNA, the CDR3 is TGTGCCAGCAGTGATACGGGGGTCTCCTACAATGAGCAGTTCTTC. This codes for CASSDTGVSYNEQFF.

This clone was observed once. The V call is TRBV6-5, the J call TRBJ2-1; TRBD2 aligns across 8 bases. Unmatched junction bases numbered 8, after V lost 6 bases and J lost 4 bases. CDR1 is MNHEY and CDR2 is SVGAGI in the germline V gene. CDR3 length: 15 residues. The CDR3 is CASRYLTGGYNEQFF. The CDR3 bases are TGTGCCAGCAGATATCTGACGGGGGGGTACAATGAGCAGTTCTTC.

The sample holds one count of this clone. The chain couples TRBV19 to TRBJ2-7; 8 bases fit TRBD2. The CDR3 covers 16 residues. The V gene's germline CDR1 is LNHDA and CDR2 SQIVND (reference sequence). J was trimmed by 1 base and V by 8 bases; bases with no gene match: 13. The CDR3 sequence: CASSLPSGGESYEQYF. The CDR3 region has the DNA TGTGCCAGTTCCCTTCCCAGCGGGGGCGAATCCTACGAGCAGTACTTC.

The chain is built from TRBV6-1 and TRBJ1-5; TRBD1 is a possible D gene (6 bases). This CDR3 region has 15 residues. Germline CDR1 MNHNS, CDR2 SASEGT. V lost 5 bases, J lost 7 bases, and 18 bases lay in between. The CDR3 coding sequence is TGTGCCAGCAGTAGAACAGGGATGATCACGCAGCCCCAGCATTTT. It translates to CASSRTGMITQPQHF.

V gene TRBV5-1 combines with J gene TRBJ2-7; tentatively, D is TRBD1 (6 bases). V was clipped by 7 bases and J by 1 base, with 21 bases between them. The CDR3 totals 16 residues. Germline-derived CDR1 and CDR2 are SGHRS and YFSETQ. CDR3 nucleotide sequence: TGCGCCAGCCAAGCGACTCCGGGACAAAAGTCCTACGAGCAGTACTTC. It specifies CASQATPGQKSYEQYF.

This clone showed up just once. The rearrangement joins TRBV7-2 to TRBJ2-5; TRBD2 matches at 9 bases. V lost 1 base to trimming and J lost 5 bases; unmatched junction nucleotides: 5. This CDR3 spans 15 amino acids. The germline CDR1 and CDR2 sequences are SGHTA and FQGNSA. CDR3 nucleotide sequence: TGTGCCAGCAGCTTAGTGGGTCTAGCGGGGGAGACCCAGTACTTC. Protein product: CASSLVGLAGETQYF.